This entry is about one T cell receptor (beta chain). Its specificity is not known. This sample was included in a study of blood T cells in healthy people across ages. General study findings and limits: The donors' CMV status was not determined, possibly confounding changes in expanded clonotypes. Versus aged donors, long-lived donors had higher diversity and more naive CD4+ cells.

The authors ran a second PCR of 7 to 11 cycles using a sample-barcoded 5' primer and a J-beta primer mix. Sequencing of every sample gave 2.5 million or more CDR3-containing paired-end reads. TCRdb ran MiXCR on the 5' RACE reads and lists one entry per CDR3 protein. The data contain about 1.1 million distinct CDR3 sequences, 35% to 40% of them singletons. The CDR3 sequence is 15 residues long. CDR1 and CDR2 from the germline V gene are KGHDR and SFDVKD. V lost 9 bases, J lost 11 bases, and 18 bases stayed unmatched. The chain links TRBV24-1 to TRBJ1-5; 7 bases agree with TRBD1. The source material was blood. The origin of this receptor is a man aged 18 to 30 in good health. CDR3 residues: CATGPRQGYSRAQHF. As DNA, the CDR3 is TGTGCCACCGGTCCGAGACAGGGATATAGCCGGGCCCAGCATTTT.